A selection of T cell receptor beta chains follows, all from one sample in a study of cytomegalovirus exposure and HLA in healthy donors. Measured with immunoSEQ multiplex PCR; TCRdb has only the in-frame clones, and not every one. The repertoire holds under 200,000 clones, with around 80% as singletons. Material: PBMCs. The receptors derive from a woman in her forties or fifties in good health and CMV-seropositive. The CDR3 runs from the conserved cysteine through the conserved F or W. The order of the fields is CDR3 protein, CDR3 DNA, clone size, J gene, V gene, D gene. D genes are given only for firm matches. Clone size is given for some rows only: seen once, a few or many times, or a class if the clone is expanded.

cdr3_aa: CASSRDKAHTEAFF
cdr3_nt: TGTGCCAGCAGCCGGGACAAGGCGCATACTGAAGCTTTCTTT
clone_size: NA
j_call: TRBJ1-1
v_call: TRBV28
d_call: NA

cdr3_aa: CASSLNSGLAGIQDTQYF
cdr3_nt: TGTGCCAGCAGCTTAAACTCGGGACTAGCGGGGATCCAAGATACGCAGTATTTT
clone_size: NA
j_call: TRBJ2-3
v_call: TRBV7-3
d_call: TRBD2

cdr3_aa: CASSVQGNNEQFF
cdr3_nt: TGTGCCAGCAGCGTACAGGGAAACAATGAGCAGTTCTTC
clone_size: NA
j_call: TRBJ2-1
v_call: TRBV7-3
d_call: NA

cdr3_aa: CASSPRLAGRADTQYF
cdr3_nt: TGTGCCAGCAGCCCCCGACTAGCGGGAAGGGCAGATACGCAGTATTTT
clone_size: NA
j_call: TRBJ2-3
v_call: TRBV9
d_call: TRBD2

cdr3_aa: CASSLVGGGYTEAFF
cdr3_nt: TGTGCCAGCAGCTTGGTAGGGGGCGGGTACACTGAAGCTTTCTTT
clone_size: NA
j_call: TRBJ1-1
v_call: TRBV5-4
d_call: TRBD1

cdr3_aa: CASSEVRLAGDNEQFF
cdr3_nt: TGTGCCAGCAGTGAAGTGCGACTAGCGGGAGACAATGAGCAGTTCTTC
clone_size: NA
j_call: TRBJ2-1
v_call: TRBV2
d_call: TRBD2

cdr3_aa: CASSQAVTRLGVYEQYF
cdr3_nt: TGTGCCAGCAGCCAAGCCGTGACCCGCCTAGGGGTCTACGAGCAGTACTTC
clone_size: few
j_call: TRBJ2-7
v_call: TRBV14
d_call: NA

cdr3_aa: CASSEGSGGRETQYF
cdr3_nt: TGTGCCAGCAGCGAGGGAAGCGGGGGAAGAGAGACCCAGTACTTC
clone_size: few
j_call: TRBJ2-5
v_call: TRBV9
d_call: TRBD2

cdr3_aa: CASSLNWSPGEKLFF
cdr3_nt: TGTGCCAGCAGCCTCAATTGGTCCCCAGGTGAAAAACTGTTTTTT
clone_size: NA
j_call: TRBJ1-4
v_call: TRBV7-2
d_call: NA

cdr3_aa: CASSWQGSANTEAFF
cdr3_nt: TGCGCCAGCAGCTGGCAGGGCTCCGCGAACACTGAAGCTTTCTTT
clone_size: NA
j_call: TRBJ1-1
v_call: TRBV5-1
d_call: NA

cdr3_aa: CASSTGGAYGYTF
cdr3_nt: TGTGCCAGCAGTACAGGGGGCGCTTATGGCTACACCTTC
clone_size: NA
j_call: TRBJ1-2
v_call: TRBV28
d_call: TRBD1

cdr3_aa: CASSLRAGRSVAYGYTF
cdr3_nt: TGTGCCAGCAGTTTAAGGGCGGGCAGGTCGGTCGCCTATGGCTACACCTTC
clone_size: NA
j_call: TRBJ1-2
v_call: TRBV27
d_call: NA

cdr3_aa: CSVEGRGGRLTDTQYF
cdr3_nt: TGCAGCGTTGAGGGGCGCGGGGGCCGTCTCACAGATACGCAGTATTTT
clone_size: NA
j_call: TRBJ2-3
v_call: TRBV29-1
d_call: NA

cdr3_aa: CASSSGGLANEKLFF
cdr3_nt: TGTGCCAGCAGCAGCGGAGGATTAGCTAATGAAAAACTGTTTTTT
clone_size: NA
j_call: TRBJ1-4
v_call: TRBV28
d_call: NA

cdr3_aa: CASRALSGGLNTEAFF
cdr3_nt: TGTGCCAGCAGGGCTCTCTCGGGAGGCTTGAACACTGAAGCTTTCTTT
clone_size: few
j_call: TRBJ1-1
v_call: TRBV27
d_call: NA

cdr3_aa: CASSPLAGIYNEQFF
cdr3_nt: TGTGCCAGCAGCCCACTAGCGGGGATCTACAATGAGCAGTTCTTC
clone_size: NA
j_call: TRBJ2-1
v_call: TRBV7-3
d_call: TRBD2

cdr3_aa: CASSLDRGTHEQYF
cdr3_nt: TGTGCCAGCAGCTTGGACAGGGGGACACACGAGCAGTACTTC
clone_size: NA
j_call: TRBJ2-7
v_call: TRBV7-2
d_call: TRBD1

cdr3_aa: CASSLGNRAGELFF
cdr3_nt: TGCGCCAGCAGCTTGGGGAACAGGGCCGGGGAGCTGTTTTTT
clone_size: NA
j_call: TRBJ2-2
v_call: TRBV5-1
d_call: NA

cdr3_aa: CASSFLGGSPGYTF
cdr3_nt: TGCGCCAGCAGCTTCCTCGGAGGATCTCCTGGCTACACCTTC
clone_size: NA
j_call: TRBJ1-2
v_call: TRBV5-1
d_call: NA

cdr3_aa: CASSQDIGTGVIVEAFF
cdr3_nt: TGTGCCAGCAGCCAAGATATTGGGACAGGGGTAATTGTTGAAGCTTTCTTT
clone_size: NA
j_call: TRBJ1-1
v_call: TRBV11-2
d_call: TRBD1

cdr3_aa: CASSVETVPNSDTQYF
cdr3_nt: TGTGCCAGCAGCGTAGAGACTGTACCGAATTCAGATACGCAGTATTTT
clone_size: few
j_call: TRBJ2-3
v_call: TRBV9
d_call: NA

cdr3_aa: CASSRTGSVNQPQHF
cdr3_nt: TGTGCCAGTTCCAGGACAGGGAGCGTCAATCAGCCCCAGCATTTT
clone_size: NA
j_call: TRBJ1-5
v_call: TRBV19
d_call: TRBD1

cdr3_aa: CASSVGTLAGGYNEQFF
cdr3_nt: TGTGCCAGCAGCGTCGGAACTCTAGCGGGAGGGTACAATGAGCAGTTCTTC
clone_size: NA
j_call: TRBJ2-1
v_call: TRBV9
d_call: TRBD2

cdr3_aa: CASSAETANTEAFF
cdr3_nt: TGTGCCAGCAGCGCCGAGACAGCGAACACTGAAGCTTTCTTT
clone_size: NA
j_call: TRBJ1-1
v_call: TRBV7-3
d_call: NA

cdr3_aa: CASSSRGHGNQPQHF
cdr3_nt: TGTGCCAGCAGCTCGAGGGGGCACGGCAATCAGCCCCAGCATTTT
clone_size: NA
j_call: TRBJ1-5
v_call: TRBV7-2
d_call: TRBD1

cdr3_aa: CASSQETLKQAGNSPLHF
cdr3_nt: TGTGCCAGCAGCCAAGAAACCCTAAAACAGGCGGGGAATTCACCCCTCCACTTT
clone_size: NA
j_call: TRBJ1-6
v_call: TRBV4-2
d_call: NA

cdr3_aa: CASSKKGAGETEAFF
cdr3_nt: TGTGCCAGCAGTAAGAAGGGGGCAGGGGAAACTGAAGCTTTCTTT
clone_size: NA
j_call: TRBJ1-1
v_call: TRBV9
d_call: TRBD1

cdr3_aa: CASSPWGGTSSGNTIYF
cdr3_nt: TGTGCCAGCAGCCCGTGGGGGGGGACCTCTTCTGGAAACACCATATATTTT
clone_size: NA
j_call: TRBJ1-3
v_call: TRBV7-8
d_call: NA

cdr3_aa: CASSQAQTPSGAGELFF
cdr3_nt: TGCGCCAGCAGCCAAGCTCAGACGCCTTCAGGGGCCGGGGAGCTGTTTTTT
clone_size: once
j_call: TRBJ2-2
v_call: TRBV4-3
d_call: NA

cdr3_aa: CATSRDSIPLEQYF
cdr3_nt: TGTGCCACCAGCAGAGACAGTATCCCCCTCGAGCAGTACTTC
clone_size: few
j_call: TRBJ2-7
v_call: TRBV15
d_call: NA

cdr3_aa: CASRLGVSESGYTF
cdr3_nt: TGCGCCAGCAGACTCGGGGTGTCCGAGAGTGGCTACACCTTC
clone_size: NA
j_call: TRBJ1-2
v_call: TRBV5-1
d_call: NA

cdr3_aa: CASTARASGRTPSTDTQYF
cdr3_nt: TGTGCCAGCACCGCCCGAGCTAGCGGGAGGACCCCTAGCACAGATACGCAGTATTTT
clone_size: NA
j_call: TRBJ2-3
v_call: TRBV13
d_call: TRBD2

cdr3_aa: CSSSLIGQASGELFF
cdr3_nt: TGTTCCAGCAGCTTAATAGGACAGGCGTCCGGGGAGCTGTTTTTT
clone_size: NA
j_call: TRBJ2-2
v_call: TRBV7-9
d_call: TRBD1

cdr3_aa: CASSHNRVGTEAFF
cdr3_nt: TGCGCCAGCAGCCATAACAGGGTGGGAACTGAAGCTTTCTTT
clone_size: NA
j_call: TRBJ1-1
v_call: TRBV5-1
d_call: NA

cdr3_aa: CASSHDRYSNQPQHF
cdr3_nt: TGTGCCAGCAGCCACGATAGATATAGCAATCAGCCCCAGCATTTT
clone_size: NA
j_call: TRBJ1-5
v_call: TRBV4-2
d_call: NA

cdr3_aa: CASSSGTAGVYEQYF
cdr3_nt: TGTGCCAGCAGTTCGGGGACCGCAGGGGTCTACGAGCAGTACTTC
clone_size: NA
j_call: TRBJ2-7
v_call: TRBV28
d_call: NA

cdr3_aa: CASSLGILAGSTDTQYF
cdr3_nt: TGTGCCAGCAGCTTAGGGATACTAGCGGGAAGCACAGATACGCAGTATTTT
clone_size: few
j_call: TRBJ2-3
v_call: TRBV7-2
d_call: TRBD2

cdr3_aa: CASSETGGLNSNQPQHF
cdr3_nt: TGTGCCAGCAGTGAGACGGGAGGGTTGAACAGCAATCAGCCCCAGCATTTT
clone_size: once
j_call: TRBJ1-5
v_call: TRBV2
d_call: NA

cdr3_aa: CASSPMGASIAEAFF
cdr3_nt: TGTGCCAGCAGTCCCATGGGGGCCAGTATAGCTGAAGCTTTCTTT
clone_size: once
j_call: TRBJ1-1
v_call: TRBV28
d_call: NA

cdr3_aa: CASSWGGKETQYF
cdr3_nt: TGTGCCAGCAGCTGGGGCGGCAAAGAGACCCAGTACTTC
clone_size: NA
j_call: TRBJ2-5
v_call: TRBV5-4
d_call: NA

cdr3_aa: CASSLRRVTEAFF
cdr3_nt: TGTGCCAGCAGCCTTAGGAGGGTCACTGAAGCTTTCTTT
clone_size: NA
j_call: TRBJ1-1
v_call: TRBV11-2
d_call: NA

cdr3_aa: CASSLAGTGFDYGYTF
cdr3_nt: TGTGCCAGCAGCTTGGCCGGGACAGGGTTTGACTATGGCTACACCTTC
clone_size: NA
j_call: TRBJ1-2
v_call: TRBV5-6
d_call: TRBD1

cdr3_aa: CASRRTSRGAIYF
cdr3_nt: TGTGCCAGCAGAAGGACATCCAGGGGTGCCATATATTTT
clone_size: NA
j_call: TRBJ1-3
v_call: TRBV6-1
d_call: NA

cdr3_aa: CASSRQASSPLHF
cdr3_nt: TGTGCCAGCAGCCGCCAGGCCAGTTCACCCCTCCACTTT
clone_size: NA
j_call: TRBJ1-6
v_call: TRBV14
d_call: NA

cdr3_aa: CASSGGQGYEQYF
cdr3_nt: TGTGCCAGCAGTGGGGGACAGGGCTACGAGCAGTACTTC
clone_size: NA
j_call: TRBJ2-7
v_call: TRBV2
d_call: TRBD1

cdr3_aa: CASSLRTDTQYF
cdr3_nt: TGTGCCAGCAGCCTCCGGACAGATACGCAGTATTTT
clone_size: NA
j_call: TRBJ2-3
v_call: TRBV7-2
d_call: NA

cdr3_aa: CASSSGGPYEQYF
cdr3_nt: TGTGCCAGCAGTTCGGGGGGGCCTTACGAGCAGTACTTC
clone_size: NA
j_call: TRBJ2-7
v_call: TRBV28
d_call: TRBD2

cdr3_aa: CASSTAPGDTEAFF
cdr3_nt: TGTGCCAGCAGCACCGCCCCAGGGGACACTGAAGCTTTCTTT
clone_size: NA
j_call: TRBJ1-1
v_call: TRBV7-3
d_call: NA

cdr3_aa: CSVGRLEEKLFF
cdr3_nt: TGCAGCGTTGGGAGACTCGAAGAAAAACTGTTTTTT
clone_size: NA
j_call: TRBJ1-4
v_call: TRBV29-1
d_call: NA

cdr3_aa: CASSLVPTGEAFF
cdr3_nt: TGTGCTAGCAGCTTAGTCCCAACCGGGGAAGCTTTCTTT
clone_size: NA
j_call: TRBJ1-1
v_call: TRBV7-7
d_call: NA

cdr3_aa: CASSLQGIRAEAFF
cdr3_nt: TGTGCCAGCAGCTTACAAGGAATACGGGCTGAAGCTTTCTTT
clone_size: NA
j_call: TRBJ1-1
v_call: TRBV7-9
d_call: NA

cdr3_aa: CASRGGAMVYTQYF
cdr3_nt: TGCGCCAGCAGGGGGGGAGCCATGGTATATACGCAGTATTTT
clone_size: NA
j_call: TRBJ2-3
v_call: TRBV10-1
d_call: NA

cdr3_aa: CASSGGQLFSGNTIYF
cdr3_nt: TGTGCCAGCAGTGGGGGACAGCTCTTCTCTGGAAACACCATATATTTT
clone_size: NA
j_call: TRBJ1-3
v_call: TRBV6-1
d_call: TRBD1